This TCR beta chain appears in the sequencing data of a study of CD8+ T cells in alopecia areata. Study-wide context: In an open-label trial, patients got 5 to 10 mg tofacitinib twice daily.

Deletions cut 2 bases from V and 6 bases from J, with 17 bases between. The CDR3 spans 16 residues. CDR1 is SGHRS, CDR2 YFSETQ, per germline. Extraction and reverse transcription of RNA yielded cDNA as the sequencing template. TCRdb's copy holds only in-frame clones and misses some; the assay was immunoSEQ multiplex PCR. The repertoire holds some 200,000 clones, with about three fifths as singletons. The treatment here: oral pan-JAK inhibitor, 5-10 mg twice daily. Alopecia areata patients had lesional scalp punch biopsies and peripheral blood taken from them. This TCR was sampled from a human donor with alopecia areata. The chain couples TRBV5-1 to TRBJ2-2, with no clear D. The input for sequencing was CD4+ T cells sorted from blood, taken at week 4, from a patient treated with tofacitinib. The DNA of the CDR3 is TGCGCCAGCAGCTTACGGGCGGCTGGAAACGCCGGGGAGCTGTTTTTT. The encoded protein is CASSLRAAGNAGELFF.